This T cell receptor beta chain appears in the sequencing data of a study of blood T cell repertoires in COVID-19. Libraries were prepared by immunoSEQ multiplex PCR; TCRdb keeps only in-frame clonotypes and omits some of them. The repertoire includes tens of thousands of clones, roughly four fifths of them detected once, and 1.8% sits in the top ten. Deletions cut 2 bases from V and 6 bases from J, with 11 bases between. CDR3 length: 13 residues. Looked up from germline, CDR1 is LNHNV and CDR2 is YYDKDF (reference sequence). This chain links TRBV15 with TRBJ2-7, with a weak D call TRBD1 (6 bases). Sequencing was carried out using peripheral blood. This sequence originates from a woman aged 55-70 years with acute or convalescent COVID-19. The CDR3 region has the DNA TGTGCCACCAGCAGACACAGGGTTGCCGAGCAGTACTTC. Protein sequence: CATSRHRVAEQYF.